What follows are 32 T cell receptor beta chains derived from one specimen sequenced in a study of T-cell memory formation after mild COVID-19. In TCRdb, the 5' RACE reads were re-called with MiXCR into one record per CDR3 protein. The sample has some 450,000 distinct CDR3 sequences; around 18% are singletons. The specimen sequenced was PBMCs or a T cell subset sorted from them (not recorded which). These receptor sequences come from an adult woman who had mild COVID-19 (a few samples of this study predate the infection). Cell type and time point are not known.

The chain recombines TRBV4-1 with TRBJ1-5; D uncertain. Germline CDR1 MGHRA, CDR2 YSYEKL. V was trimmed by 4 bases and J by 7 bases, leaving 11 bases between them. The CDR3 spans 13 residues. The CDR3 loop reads CASSRAGGQPQHF. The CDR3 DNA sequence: TGCGCCAGCAGCCGAGCTGGTGGGCAGCCCCAGCATTTT.

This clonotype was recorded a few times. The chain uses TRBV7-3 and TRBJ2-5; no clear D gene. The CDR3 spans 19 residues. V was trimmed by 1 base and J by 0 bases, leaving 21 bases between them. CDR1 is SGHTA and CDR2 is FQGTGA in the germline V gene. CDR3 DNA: TGTGCCAGCAGCTTAAGACCAGGATCACCTACAGAATACCAAGAGACCCAGTACTTC. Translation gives CASSLRPGSPTEYQETQYF.

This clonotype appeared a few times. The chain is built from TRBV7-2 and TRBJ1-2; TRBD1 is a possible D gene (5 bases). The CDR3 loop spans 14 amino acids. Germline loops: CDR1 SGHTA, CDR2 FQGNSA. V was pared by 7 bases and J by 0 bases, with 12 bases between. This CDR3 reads CASIEEGPNYGYTF. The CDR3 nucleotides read TGTGCCAGCATCGAAGAGGGACCTAACTATGGCTACACCTTC.

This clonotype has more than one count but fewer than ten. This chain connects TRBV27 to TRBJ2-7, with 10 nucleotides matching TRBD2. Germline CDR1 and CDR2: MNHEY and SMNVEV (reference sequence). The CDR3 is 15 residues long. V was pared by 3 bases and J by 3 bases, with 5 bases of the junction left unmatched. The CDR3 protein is CASSFTGTSDYEQYF. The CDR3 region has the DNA TGTGCCAGCAGTTTCACCGGGACTAGCGACTACGAGCAGTACTTC.

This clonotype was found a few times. The chain's CDR3 is CASSLSQDTEAFF. CDR3 DNA: TGTGCCAGCAGCTTAAGCCAGGACACTGAAGCTTTCTTT. The rearrangement uses TRBV7-3 and TRBJ1-1; D is unclear. Between the trimmed V and J ends, which lost 1 base and 3 bases, there was a span of 6 bases. This CDR3 has 13 residues. Germline V gene sequence: CDR1 SGHTA, CDR2 FQGTGA.

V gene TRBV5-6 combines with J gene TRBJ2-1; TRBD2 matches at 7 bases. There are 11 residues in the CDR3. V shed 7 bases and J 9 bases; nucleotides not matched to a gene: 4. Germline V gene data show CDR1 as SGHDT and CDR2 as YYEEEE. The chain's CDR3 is CASGRGLEQFF. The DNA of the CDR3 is TGTGCCAGCGGGAGGGGACTTGAGCAGTTCTTC.

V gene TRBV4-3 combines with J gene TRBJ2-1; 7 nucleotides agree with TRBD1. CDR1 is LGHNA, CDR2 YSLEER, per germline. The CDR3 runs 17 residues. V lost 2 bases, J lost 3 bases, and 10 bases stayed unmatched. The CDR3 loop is CASSQWGETGSYNEQFF. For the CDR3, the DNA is TGCGCCAGCAGCCAATGGGGAGAGACAGGGAGCTACAATGAGCAGTTCTTC.

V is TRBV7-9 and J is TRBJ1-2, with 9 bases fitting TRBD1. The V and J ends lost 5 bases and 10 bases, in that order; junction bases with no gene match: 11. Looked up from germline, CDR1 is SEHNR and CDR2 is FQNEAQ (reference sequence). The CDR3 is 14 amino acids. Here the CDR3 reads CASSPTGGNSIYTF. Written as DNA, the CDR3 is TGTGCCAGCAGCCCCACAGGGGGCAATTCTATCTACACCTTC.

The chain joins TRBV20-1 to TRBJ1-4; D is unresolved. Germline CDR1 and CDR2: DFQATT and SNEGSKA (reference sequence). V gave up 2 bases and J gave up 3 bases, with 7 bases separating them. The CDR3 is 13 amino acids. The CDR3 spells CSARSRANEKLFF. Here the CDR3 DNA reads TGCAGTGCTAGATCTAGGGCTAATGAAAAACTGTTTTTT.

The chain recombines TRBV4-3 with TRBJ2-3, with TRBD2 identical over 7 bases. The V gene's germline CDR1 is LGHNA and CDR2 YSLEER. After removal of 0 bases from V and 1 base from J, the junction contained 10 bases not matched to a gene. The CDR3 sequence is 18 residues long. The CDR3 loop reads CASSQDHGASGRTDTQYF. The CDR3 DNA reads TGCGCCAGCAGCCAAGATCATGGGGCTAGCGGTCGCACAGATACGCAGTATTTT.

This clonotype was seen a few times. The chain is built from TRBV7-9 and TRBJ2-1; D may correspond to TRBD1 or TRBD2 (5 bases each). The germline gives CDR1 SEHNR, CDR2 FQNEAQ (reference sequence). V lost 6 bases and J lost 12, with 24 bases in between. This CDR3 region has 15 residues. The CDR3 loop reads CASRSDSRTPWGQFF. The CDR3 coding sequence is TGTGCCAGCAGGAGTGACAGCCGGACTCCCTGGGGGCAGTTCTTC.

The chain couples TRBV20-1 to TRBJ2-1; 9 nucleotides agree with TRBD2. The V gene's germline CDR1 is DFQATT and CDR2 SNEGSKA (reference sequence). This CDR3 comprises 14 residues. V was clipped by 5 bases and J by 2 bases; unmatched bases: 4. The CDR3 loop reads CSARGGRAYNEQFF. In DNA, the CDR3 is TGCAGTGCTCGTGGCGGGAGGGCCTACAATGAGCAGTTCTTC.

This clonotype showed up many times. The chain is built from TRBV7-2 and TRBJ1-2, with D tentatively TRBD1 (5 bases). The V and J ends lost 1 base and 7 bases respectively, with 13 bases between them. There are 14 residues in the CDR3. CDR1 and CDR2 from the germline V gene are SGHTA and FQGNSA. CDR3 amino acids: CASSLVLRGSGYTF. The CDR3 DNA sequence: TGTGCCAGCAGCTTAGTCCTACGGGGGTCTGGCTACACCTTC.

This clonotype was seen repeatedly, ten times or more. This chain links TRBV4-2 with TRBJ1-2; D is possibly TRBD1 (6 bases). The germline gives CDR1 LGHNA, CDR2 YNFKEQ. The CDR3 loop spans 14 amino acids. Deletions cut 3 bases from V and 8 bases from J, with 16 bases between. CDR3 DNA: TGTGCCAGCAGCCAGGGGACACTGCTACAGGGCTACACCTTC. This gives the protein CASSQGTLLQGYTF.

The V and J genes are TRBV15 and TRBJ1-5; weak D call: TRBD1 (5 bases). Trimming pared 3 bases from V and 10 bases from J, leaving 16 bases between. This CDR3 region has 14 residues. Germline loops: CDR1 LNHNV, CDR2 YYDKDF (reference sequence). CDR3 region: CATSSRDGSSPQHF. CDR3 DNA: TGTGCCACCAGCAGTCGGGACGGCTCATCTCCCCAGCATTTT.

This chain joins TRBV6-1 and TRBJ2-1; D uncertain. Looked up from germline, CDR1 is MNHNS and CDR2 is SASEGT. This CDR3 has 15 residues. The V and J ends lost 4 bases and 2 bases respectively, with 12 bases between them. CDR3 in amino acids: CASSGTYDPYNEQFF. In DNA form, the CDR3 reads TGTGCCAGCAGTGGGACGTACGATCCCTACAATGAGCAGTTCTTC.

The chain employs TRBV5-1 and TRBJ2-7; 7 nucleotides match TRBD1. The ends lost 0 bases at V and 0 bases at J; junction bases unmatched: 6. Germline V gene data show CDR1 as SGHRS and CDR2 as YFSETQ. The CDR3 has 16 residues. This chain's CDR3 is CASSLGTGASSYEQYF. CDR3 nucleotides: TGCGCCAGCAGCTTGGGCACAGGGGCCAGCTCCTACGAGCAGTACTTC.

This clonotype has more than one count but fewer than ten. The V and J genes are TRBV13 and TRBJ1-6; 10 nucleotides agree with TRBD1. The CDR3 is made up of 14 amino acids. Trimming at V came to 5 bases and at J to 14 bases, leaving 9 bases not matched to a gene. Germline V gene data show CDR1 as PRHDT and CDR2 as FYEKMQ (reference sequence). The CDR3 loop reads CASSLGQGIVSLHF. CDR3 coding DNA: TGTGCCAGCAGCCTGGGACAGGGGATCGTGTCCCTCCACTTT.

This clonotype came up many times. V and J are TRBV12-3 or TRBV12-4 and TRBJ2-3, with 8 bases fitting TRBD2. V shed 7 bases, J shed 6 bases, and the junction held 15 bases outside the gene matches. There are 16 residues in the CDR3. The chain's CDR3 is CASTRSGAPSWDTQYF. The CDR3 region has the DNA TGTGCCAGCACGCGTAGCGGGGCTCCGAGTTGGGATACGCAGTATTTT.

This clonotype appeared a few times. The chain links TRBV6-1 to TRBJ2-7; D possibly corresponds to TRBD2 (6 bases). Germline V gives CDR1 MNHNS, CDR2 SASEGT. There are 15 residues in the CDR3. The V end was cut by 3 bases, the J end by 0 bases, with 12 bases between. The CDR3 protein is CASSEGAGLSYEQYF. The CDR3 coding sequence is TGTGCCAGCAGTGAGGGCGCGGGACTCTCCTACGAGCAGTACTTC.

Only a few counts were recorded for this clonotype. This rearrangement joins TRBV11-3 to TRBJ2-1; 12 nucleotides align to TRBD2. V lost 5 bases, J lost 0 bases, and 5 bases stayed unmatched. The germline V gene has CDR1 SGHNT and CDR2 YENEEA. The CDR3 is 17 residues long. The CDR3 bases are TGTGCCAGCAGCCCGGGACTAGCGGGCCCCTCCTACAATGAGCAGTTCTTC. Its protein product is CASSPGLAGPSYNEQFF. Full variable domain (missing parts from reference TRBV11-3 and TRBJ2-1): EAGVVQSPRYKIIEKKQPVAFWCNPISGHNTLYWYLQNLGQGPELLIRYENEEAVDDSQLPKDRFSAERLKGVDSTLKIQPAELGDSAVYLCASSPGLAGPSYNEQFFGPGTRLTVL.

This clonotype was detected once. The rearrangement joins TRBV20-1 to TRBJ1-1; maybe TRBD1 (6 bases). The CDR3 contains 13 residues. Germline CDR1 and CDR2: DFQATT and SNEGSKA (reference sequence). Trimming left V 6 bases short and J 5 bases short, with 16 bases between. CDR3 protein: CSAQRGAETEAFF. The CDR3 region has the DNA TGCAGTGCACAGAGGGGGGCTGAGACTGAAGCTTTCTTT.

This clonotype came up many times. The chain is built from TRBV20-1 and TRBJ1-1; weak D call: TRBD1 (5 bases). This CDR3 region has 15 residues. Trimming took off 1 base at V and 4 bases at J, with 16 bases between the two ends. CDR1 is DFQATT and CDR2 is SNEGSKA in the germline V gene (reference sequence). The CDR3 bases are TGCAGTGCTAGAGCTGGGAGTGATGGGGGCACTGAAGCTTTCTTT. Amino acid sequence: CSARAGSDGGTEAFF.

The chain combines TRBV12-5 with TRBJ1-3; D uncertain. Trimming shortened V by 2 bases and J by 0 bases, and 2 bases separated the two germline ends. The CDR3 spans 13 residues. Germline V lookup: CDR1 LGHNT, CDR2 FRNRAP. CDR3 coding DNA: TGTGCTAGTGGTTTGACCTCTGGAAACACCATATATTTT. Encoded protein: CASGLTSGNTIYF.

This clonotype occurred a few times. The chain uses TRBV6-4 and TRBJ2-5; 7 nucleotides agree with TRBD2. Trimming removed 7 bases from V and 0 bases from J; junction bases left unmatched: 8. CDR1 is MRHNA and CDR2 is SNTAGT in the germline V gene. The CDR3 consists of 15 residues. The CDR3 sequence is CASNRLAGNQETQYF. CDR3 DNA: TGTGCCAGCAACCGACTAGCCGGTAACCAAGAGACCCAGTACTTC.

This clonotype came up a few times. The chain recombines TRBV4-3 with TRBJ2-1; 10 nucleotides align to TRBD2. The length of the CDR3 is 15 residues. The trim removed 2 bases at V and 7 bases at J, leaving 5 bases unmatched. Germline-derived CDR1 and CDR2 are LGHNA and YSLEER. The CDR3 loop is CASSQQLAGRNEQFF. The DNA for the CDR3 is TGCGCCAGCAGCCAACAACTAGCGGGGCGAAATGAGCAGTTCTTC.

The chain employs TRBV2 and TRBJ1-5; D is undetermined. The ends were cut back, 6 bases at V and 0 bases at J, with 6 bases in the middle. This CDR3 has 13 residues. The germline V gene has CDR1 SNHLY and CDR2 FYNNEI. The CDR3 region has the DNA TGTGCCAGCAGCGATGATAGCAATCAGCCCCAGCATTTT. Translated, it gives CASSDDSNQPQHF.

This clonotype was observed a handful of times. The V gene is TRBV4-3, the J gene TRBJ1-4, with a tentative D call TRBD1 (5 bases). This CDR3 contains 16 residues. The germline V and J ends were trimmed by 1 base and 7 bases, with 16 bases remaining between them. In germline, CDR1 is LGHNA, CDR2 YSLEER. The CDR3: CASSQGVGGRGEKLFF. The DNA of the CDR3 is TGCGCCAGCAGCCAAGGAGTTGGCGGGAGGGGTGAAAAACTGTTTTTT.

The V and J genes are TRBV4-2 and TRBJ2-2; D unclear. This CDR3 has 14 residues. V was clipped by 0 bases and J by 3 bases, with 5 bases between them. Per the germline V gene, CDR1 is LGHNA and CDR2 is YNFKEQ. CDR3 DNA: TGTGCCAGCAGCCAAGACTGGGACACCGGGGAGCTGTTTTTT. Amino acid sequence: CASSQDWDTGELFF.

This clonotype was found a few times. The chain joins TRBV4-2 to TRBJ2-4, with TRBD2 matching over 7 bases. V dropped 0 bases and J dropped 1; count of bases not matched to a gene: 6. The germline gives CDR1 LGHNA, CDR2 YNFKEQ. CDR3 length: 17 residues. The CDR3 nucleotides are TGTGCCAGCAGCCAAGATACGGGAGGACGTGCCAAAAACATTCAGTACTTC. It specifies CASSQDTGGRAKNIQYF.

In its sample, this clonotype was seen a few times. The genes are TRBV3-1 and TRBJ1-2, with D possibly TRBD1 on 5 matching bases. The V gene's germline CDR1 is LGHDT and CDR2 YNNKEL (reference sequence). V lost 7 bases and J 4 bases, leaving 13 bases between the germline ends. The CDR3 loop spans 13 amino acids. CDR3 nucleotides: TGTGCCAGCACCCTGGGGGTGGGCTATGGCTACACCTTC. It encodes CASTLGVGYGYTF.

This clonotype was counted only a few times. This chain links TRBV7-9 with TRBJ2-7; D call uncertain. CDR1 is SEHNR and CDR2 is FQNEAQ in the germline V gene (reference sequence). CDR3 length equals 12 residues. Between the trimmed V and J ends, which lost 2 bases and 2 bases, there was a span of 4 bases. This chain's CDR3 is CASSLSTYEQYF. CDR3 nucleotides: TGTGCCAGCAGCTTAAGCACCTACGAGCAGTACTTC.